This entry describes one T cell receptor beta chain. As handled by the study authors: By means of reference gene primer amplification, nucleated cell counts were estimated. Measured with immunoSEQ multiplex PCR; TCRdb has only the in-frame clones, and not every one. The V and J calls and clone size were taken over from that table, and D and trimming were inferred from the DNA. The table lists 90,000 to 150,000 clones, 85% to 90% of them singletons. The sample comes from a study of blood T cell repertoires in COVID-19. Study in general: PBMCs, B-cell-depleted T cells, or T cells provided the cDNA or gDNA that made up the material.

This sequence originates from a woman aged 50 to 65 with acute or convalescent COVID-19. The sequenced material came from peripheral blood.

The CDR3 loop is CATSDSRRTSGETQYF. The CDR3 DNA reads as TGTGCCACCAGTGATTCCCGTAGGACTAGCGGGGAGACCCAGTACTTC. This sequence joins TRBV24-1 and TRBJ2-5, with TRBD2 matching over 11 bases. Germline values: CDR1 KGHDR, CDR2 SFDVKD. The J segment lost 5 bases and the V segment lost 2 bases, leaving 6 bases of the junction unmatched. This CDR3 has 16 amino acids.